These 5 T cell receptor beta chains were sequenced from one sample in a study of blood T cells in healthy people across ages (dated by TCRdb to between 2014 and 2017). The library was prepared using 5' RACE. Sequencer: Illumina HiSeq 2500. The second PCR ran for roughly 7 to 11 cycles and used a J-beta primer mix along with a sample-barcoded 5' primer. TCRdb reanalyzed the raw reads on its own, using fastp at Q25 for trimming and MiXCR for clone calling, and kept in-frame beta chains. Each entry is one CDR3 protein sequence, shown with its most common DNA and genes. Counted in this sample were roughly 1.5 million distinct CDR3 sequences; roughly 43% of them appeared once. In total, the top ten clones hold more than 4% of the sample. Specimen: blood. The receptors here all came from a woman aged 18-29 years in good health.

The CDR3 DNA sequence: TGCGCCAGCAGCTTCGCTACGGAGGCAGATACGCAGTATTTT. It specifies CASSFATEADTQYF. The gene calls are TRBV5-1 and TRBJ2-3; a weak D match, TRBD2 (5 bases). The CDR3 loop spans 14 amino acids. Trimming left V 2 bases short and J 4 bases short, with 11 bases between. CDR1 SGHRS and CDR2 YFSETQ come from the germline V gene.

This clonotype was counted between two and nine times. The genes are TRBV7-9 and TRBJ2-5, with TRBD1 matching 7 bases. There are 14 residues in the CDR3. V lost 5 bases and J lost 0; bases outside the gene matches: 3. Germline CDR1 SEHNR, CDR2 FQNEAQ (reference sequence). The CDR3 DNA reads as TGTGCCAGCAGCGAGGGACAGTACCAAGAGACCCAGTACTTC. Its translation is CASSEGQYQETQYF.

The CDR3: CASSLDRAPLHF. The CDR3, as DNA: TGTGCCAGCAGTTTGGATAGGGCACCCCTCCACTTT. J is TRBJ1-6 and V is TRBV28, with unresolved D. The CDR3 contains 12 residues. Trimming shortened V by 3 bases and J by 11 bases, and 8 bases separated the two germline ends. Germline loops: CDR1 MDHEN, CDR2 SYDVKM.

The rearrangement joins TRBV7-2 to TRBJ1-1; D call uncertain. Germline V gene sequence: CDR1 SGHTA, CDR2 FQGNSA. Trimming removed 4 bases at V and 3 bases at J, with 9 bases between. This CDR3 contains 13 residues. This CDR3 reads CASSSSRDTEAFF. The DNA of the CDR3 is TGTGCCAGCAGCTCGTCGAGGGACACTGAAGCTTTCTTT.

The chain joins TRBV29-1 to TRBJ2-5; TRBD2 is a possible D gene (5 bases). Germline assignment: CDR1 SQVTM and CDR2 ANQGSEA. The V and J ends lost 0 bases and 1 base respectively, with 9 bases between them. This CDR3 is 14 amino acids long. DNA for the CDR3: TGCAGCGTTGAAGATCTCGAGGGCCAAGAGACCCAGTACTTC. This sequence encodes CSVEDLEGQETQYF.